The following is a T cell receptor beta chain sequence with its context. Its target is unknown. TCRdb reprocessed the reads via MiXCR and lists one record per CDR3 protein. The sample has some 320,000 distinct CDR3 sequences; 25% to 35% are singletons. The sample originates from a study of T cell repertoires in cytomegalovirus infection. Study-level background: Indicated by public TCR beta signatures were CMV infection and matching HLA type.

The V and J ends lost 0 bases and 3 bases respectively, with 9 bases between them. Germline V gene sequence: CDR1 MGHRA, CDR2 YSYEKL. The CDR3 loop spans 15 amino acids. Regarding the study as a whole: Dominating the ex vivo response were TCR beta clonotypes that were CMV-specific and HLA-C-restricted. Individuals carrying CMV plus the relevant HLA were identified by cumulative frequency of public TCR beta families.

The chain recombines TRBV4-1 with TRBJ1-3; D gene unclear. Material: cultured PBMCs, obtained from culture after CMV antigen stimulation. The clonotype was recovered from a human donor in good health (CMV status not recorded). Some clones in this sample may be carry-over from other donors' samples. CDR3 DNA sequence: TGCGCCAGCAGCCAAGATCCGGGGTTTGGAAACACCATATATTTT. Amino acids: CASSQDPGFGNTIYF.